The 13 T cell receptor beta chains in this list originate from one sample, sequenced in a study of shared clonotypes between healthy human individuals. Some clones are missing from TCRdb's copy, which holds only in-frame ones; the method was immunoSEQ multiplex PCR. This table holds about 2 million clones, roughly 94% found once. The sequenced sample consisted of naive CD4+ T cells sorted from blood. Subset indicated: CD45RA+ positively selected. These TCRs come from a young man in good health.

This clone appeared a single time. The chain couples TRBV30 to TRBJ2-1, with 10 bases aligning to TRBD2. The CDR3 contains 16 residues. Unmatched junction bases numbered 10, after V lost 1 base and J lost 7 bases. Looked up from germline, CDR1 is GTSNPN and CDR2 is SVGIG (reference sequence). CDR3 coding DNA: TGTGCCTGGAGTGACCGGGCTAGCGGGAGCAGAAATGAGCAGTTCTTC. It codes for CAWSDRASGSRNEQFF.

The chain has TRBV6-1 and TRBJ1-5, with 7 bases matching TRBD1. The CDR3 length is 14 residues. The germline gives CDR1 MNHNS, CDR2 SASEGT. Trimming at V came to 6 bases and at J to 7 bases, leaving 9 bases not matched to a gene. The CDR3: CASRVQGREQPQHF. DNA for the CDR3: TGTGCCAGCAGAGTACAGGGGCGGGAGCAGCCCCAGCATTTT.

V usage is TRBV10-3 and J usage is TRBJ1-3, with 9 bases lining up with TRBD1. Germline V gene lookup returns CDR1 ENHRY and CDR2 SYGVKD. This CDR3 is built from 15 residues. The J segment lost 4 bases and the V segment lost 6 bases, leaving 7 bases of the junction unmatched. CDR3 DNA: TGTGCCATCAGCGCAACAGGGGGCTCAGGAAACACCATATATTTT. It translates to CAISATGGSGNTIYF.

J is TRBJ2-7 and V is TRBV7-2, with 7 bases identical to TRBD2. Trimming removed 3 bases from V and 2 bases from J; junction bases left unmatched: 7. Germline V CDR1 and CDR2: SGHTA, FQGNSA. This CDR3 region has 15 residues. The CDR3 loop is CASSLSAGETYEQYF. DNA of the CDR3: TGTGCCAGCAGCTTGAGCGCGGGGGAAACCTACGAGCAGTACTTC.

The rearrangement joins TRBV9 to TRBJ1-2, with D unresolved. CDR1 SGDLS and CDR2 YYNGEE come from the germline V gene. This CDR3 is 14 amino acids long. Between the trimmed V and J ends, which lost 4 bases and 0 bases, there was a span of 10 bases. This CDR3 is CASSLAGTNYGYTF. CDR3 nucleotides: TGTGCCAGCAGCCTCGCGGGGACTAACTATGGCTACACCTTC.

V gene TRBV7-9 combines with J gene TRBJ1-4, with D uncertain. This CDR3 comprises 12 residues. Germline assignment: CDR1 SEHNR and CDR2 FQNEAQ (reference sequence). Trimming removed 2 bases at V and 6 bases at J, with 4 bases between. CDR3 nucleotide sequence: TGTGCCAGCAGCTTACAATATGAAAAACTGTTTTTT. As protein: CASSLQYEKLFF.

This chain joins TRBV27 and TRBJ1-6; D gene ambiguous. V was clipped by 5 bases and J by 0 bases, with 17 bases between them. CDR1 and CDR2 (germline): MNHEY, SMNVEV (reference sequence). This CDR3 is 18 amino acids long. The CDR3 sequence: CASSRQVTRGSYNSPLHF. CDR3 in DNA: TGTGCCAGCAGTCGGCAGGTTACGCGGGGCTCCTATAATTCACCCCTCCACTTT.

The gene calls are TRBV19 and TRBJ1-1; D possibly corresponds to TRBD1 (5 bases). This CDR3 spans 13 amino acids. V was pared by 7 bases and J by 4 bases, with 13 bases between. The germline CDR1 and CDR2 sequences are LNHDA and SQIVND (reference sequence). CDR3 DNA sequence: TGTGCCAGTAAAGACAGATTTGGCACTGAAGCTTTCTTT. Translation: CASKDRFGTEAFF.

The chain carries TRBV18 and TRBJ1-2, with D uncertain. The CDR3 has 12 amino acids. CDR1 is KGHSH and CDR2 is LQKENI in the germline V gene. With 5 bases removed from V and 3 bases from J, the gap between germline ends came to 7 bases. CDR3 sequence (DNA): TGTGCCAGCTCAAGGAAAGACTATGGCTACACCTTC. This sequence encodes CASSRKDYGYTF.

The V and J genes are TRBV11-2 and TRBJ2-5, with D perhaps given as TRBD1 or TRBD2 (5 bases each). This CDR3 has 14 amino acids. Germline CDR1 SGHAT, CDR2 FQNNGV. V was cut by 5 bases and J by 2 bases, with 12 bases left in between. CDR3 bases: TGTGCCAGCAGCAACCCGGGGCCGCAAGAGACCCAGTACTTC. It encodes CASSNPGPQETQYF.

This sequence joins TRBV4-1 and TRBJ1-1, with D possibly being TRBD1 (5 bases). Deletions cut 7 bases from V and 1 base from J, with 16 bases between. The CDR3 sequence is 15 residues long. Germline V CDR1 and CDR2: MGHRA, YSYEKL. CDR3 sequence reads: CASNVLAGTNTEAFF. CDR3 in DNA: TGCGCCAGCAACGTCTTGGCAGGGACGAACACTGAAGCTTTCTTT.

The V gene is TRBV5-1, the J gene TRBJ2-4, with a possible D match to TRBD2 (5 bases). Trimming pared 1 base from V and 7 bases from J, leaving 6 bases between. Germline CDR1 SGHRS, CDR2 YFSETQ. There are 12 residues in the CDR3. CDR3 amino acids: CASSLPSNIQYF. DNA of the CDR3: TGCGCCAGCAGCTTGCCTAGCAACATTCAGTACTTC.

The chain carries TRBV7-9 and TRBJ1-4; perhaps TRBD1 as D (5 bases). CDR1 and CDR2 from the germline V gene are SEHNR and FQNEAQ (reference sequence). The CDR3 spans 18 residues. Trimming removed 1 base from V and 0 bases from J, with 15 bases in between. Here the CDR3 reads CASSLVRGQKATNEKLFF. The CDR3, as DNA: TGTGCCAGCAGCTTAGTAAGGGGTCAGAAAGCAACTAATGAAAAACTGTTTTTT. Based on the CDR3 plus reference TRBV7-9 and TRBJ1-4, the full variable domain is DTGVSQNPRHKITKRGQNVTFRCDPISEHNRLYWYRQTLGQGPEFLTYFQNEAQLEKSRLLSDRFSAERPKGSFSTLEIQRTEQGDSAMYLCASSLVRGQKATNEKLFFGSGTQLSVL.